The 30 T cell receptor beta chains listed next were all sequenced from one sample in a study of blood T cell repertoires in COVID-19. Produced via immunoSEQ multiplex PCR; TCRdb's table is partial and in-frame only. The sample has about 190,000 clones; about 86% are singletons. Sequences were obtained from peripheral blood. Receptors originate from a man under 40 with active or convalescent COVID-19.

This clone was picked up a small number of times. The J gene is TRBJ2-5, the V gene TRBV3-1 (or the pseudogene TRBV3-2), with D perhaps matching TRBD1 (5 bases). The V end was cut by 0 bases, the J end by 5 bases, with 16 bases between. The CDR3 is 16 amino acids. The germline V gene encodes CDR1 LGHDT and CDR2 YNNKEL (reference sequence). The CDR3 spells CASSQDGQGRRETQYF. CDR3 nucleotides: TGTGCCAGCAGCCAAGATGGTCAGGGAAGGCGGGAGACCCAGTACTTC.

V is TRBV9 and J is TRBJ2-3, with D perhaps matching TRBD2 (6 bases). The CDR3 loop spans 16 amino acids. V was cut by 6 bases and J by 0 bases, with 17 bases left in between. Germline V gene data show CDR1 as SGDLS and CDR2 as YYNGEE. The DNA of the CDR3 is TGTGCCAGCACCCGGCTGGGACTCACTAGCACAGATACGCAGTATTTT. Translated: CASTRLGLTSTDTQYF.

The CDR3 DNA reads as TGTGCCAGCAGCTCATACGAACCGGGGGCAGATACGCAGTATTTT. This gives the protein CASSSYEPGADTQYF. V and J are TRBV7-2 and TRBJ2-3, with D perhaps TRBD2 (6 bases). CDR1 SGHTA and CDR2 FQGNSA come from the germline V gene. The CDR3 runs to 15 residues. V was clipped by 4 bases and J by 4 bases, with 15 bases between them. The entire variable domain, with the rest obtained from reference TRBV7-2 and TRBJ2-3, is as follows: GAGVSQSPSNKVTEKGKDVELRCDPISGHTALYWYRQSLGQGLEFLIYFQGNSAPDKSGLPSDRFSAERTGGSVSTLTIQRTQQEDSAVYLCASSSYEPGADTQYFGPGTRLTVL.

The rearrangement joins TRBV10-3 to TRBJ2-1, with 8 bases identical to TRBD2. CDR1 is ENHRY and CDR2 is SYGVKD in the germline V gene. The CDR3 totals 14 residues. With 3 bases clipped from V and 6 bases from J, the junction kept 4 bases outside the gene matches. CDR3 DNA: TGTGCCATCAGTGAACGGGGGGGCCGCAATGAGCAGTTCTTC. Protein: CAISERGGRNEQFF.

In its sample, this clone was seen once. CDR3 in DNA: TGCAGCGTTGCAGCGGGGGTAGGCACAGATACGCAGTATTTT. Amino acid sequence: CSVAAGVGTDTQYF. V gene TRBV29-1 combines with J gene TRBJ2-3, with TRBD2 matching over 8 bases. The CDR3 covers 14 residues. The V gene's germline CDR1 is SQVTM and CDR2 ANQGSEA. V lost 4 bases to trimming and J lost 1 base; unmatched junction nucleotides: 4.

The chain recombines TRBV19 with TRBJ1-1; D is perhaps TRBD1 (5 bases). The CDR3 spans 15 residues. V was clipped by 3 bases and J by 3 bases, with 14 bases between them. Per the germline V gene, CDR1 is LNHDA and CDR2 is SQIVND (reference sequence). CDR3 protein: CASSIGIRGDTEAFF. CDR3 coding DNA: TGTGCCAGTAGTATTGGGATTCGGGGGGACACTGAAGCTTTCTTT.

The rearrangement uses TRBV7-2 and TRBJ1-1; TRBD1 aligns across 9 bases. CDR1 SGHTA and CDR2 FQGNSA come from the germline V gene. Trimming at V came to 3 bases and at J to 6 bases, leaving 5 bases not matched to a gene. The CDR3 is 14 amino acids. The CDR3 DNA follows: TGTGCCAGCAGCTTTGGACAGGGGAAGGCTGAAGCTTTCTTT. Protein product: CASSFGQGKAEAFF. The whole variable domain, remainder taken from reference TRBV7-2 and TRBJ1-1, is GAGVSQSPSNKVTEKGKDVELRCDPISGHTALYWYRQSLGQGLEFLIYFQGNSAPDKSGLPSDRFSAERTGGSVSTLTIQRTQQEDSAVYLCASSFGQGKAEAFFGQGTRLTVV.

The table lists this clone with a count of one. V and J are TRBV7-2 and TRBJ1-2, with D possibly being TRBD1 (5 bases). Trimming took off 2 bases at V and 8 bases at J, with 18 bases between the two ends. This CDR3 region has 15 residues. Germline V lookup: CDR1 SGHTA, CDR2 FQGNSA. CDR3 amino acids: CASSLLGGEGGGYTF. CDR3 coding DNA: TGTGCCAGCAGCTTATTGGGAGGGGAAGGAGGAGGCTACACCTTC.

A few counts support this clone. This sequence joins TRBV1 and TRBJ2-7; the D segment call TRBD2 is taken from the table without a DNA check. TRBV1 is a recognized pseudogene. The CDR3 sequence is 16 residues long. CDR3 loop: CTSSQDNSGGFYEQYV. The CDR3 bases are TGCACCAGCAGCCAAGATAATAGCGGGGGCTTCTACGAGCAGTACGTC.

This clone was found once. Within the sample, other DNA sequences also encode this same CDR3. The chain is built from TRBV6-5 and TRBJ1-5, with D perhaps matching TRBD1 (5 bases). The V end lost 6 bases, the J end lost 4 bases, and 7 bases lay between the germline ends. The CDR3 has 12 residues. The V gene's germline CDR1 is MNHEY and CDR2 SVGAGI. As DNA, the CDR3 is TGTGCCAGCAGGCAGGGTAATCAGCCCCAGCATTTT. Encoded protein: CASRQGNQPQHF.

This chain links TRBV5-4 with TRBJ2-7; TRBD2 matches 12 bases. The CDR3 has 13 residues. Germline V gene sequence: CDR1 SGHNT, CDR2 YYREEE (reference sequence). V dropped 6 bases and J dropped 4; count of bases not matched to a gene: 2. The CDR3 loop reads CASKLAGGYEQYF. DNA for the CDR3: TGTGCCAGCAAACTAGCGGGAGGTTACGAGCAGTACTTC.

This chain links TRBV11-2 with TRBJ2-1; 11 bases are shared with TRBD2. The CDR3 is made up of 15 amino acids. CDR1 is SGHAT and CDR2 is FQNNGV in the germline V gene. V trimming: 4 bases; J trimming: 8 bases; junction bases outside the gene matches: 7. CDR3 in amino acids: CASSSGLAGVDEQFF. The CDR3 bases are TGTGCCAGCAGCTCCGGACTAGCGGGTGTTGATGAGCAGTTCTTC. Filled out from reference TRBV11-2 and TRBJ2-1, the complete variable domain reads EAGVAQSPRYKIIEKRQSVAFWCNPISGHATLYWYQQILGQGPKLLIQFQNNGVVDDSQLPKDRFSAERLKGVDSTLKIQPAKLEDSAVYLCASSSGLAGVDEQFFGPGTRLTVL.

The V and J genes are TRBV6-1 and TRBJ2-1, with D tentatively TRBD1 (5 bases). This CDR3 has 18 amino acids. Trimming removed 4 bases from V and 0 bases from J, with 19 bases in between. Germline V CDR1 and CDR2: MNHNS, SASEGT. The CDR3 sequence is CASSALFQGPSSYNEQFF. The CDR3 nucleotides are TGTGCCAGCAGTGCGCTCTTCCAGGGTCCCAGCTCCTACAATGAGCAGTTCTTC.

V usage is TRBV19 and J usage is TRBJ1-1; D perhaps matches TRBD1 (6 bases). CDR3 length: 18 amino acids. V shed 7 bases and J shed 0 bases, with 24 bases lying between them. Per the germline V gene, CDR1 is LNHDA and CDR2 is SQIVND (reference sequence). The CDR3 spells CASTIRLGATYMNTEAFF. The CDR3 bases are TGTGCCAGTACCATACGGTTGGGGGCCACCTACATGAACACTGAAGCTTTCTTT.

The chain couples TRBV4-2 to TRBJ2-7; TRBD1 matches at 8 bases. There are 15 residues in the CDR3. CDR1 is LGHNA and CDR2 is YNFKEQ in the germline V gene. V lost 1 base and J lost 3; bases outside the gene matches: 5. The chain's CDR3 is CASSQGTGFIYEQYF. The CDR3 region has the DNA TGTGCCAGCAGCCAAGGGACAGGGTTTATCTACGAGCAGTACTTC.

The chain uses TRBV24-1 and TRBJ2-5, with 9 bases that match TRBD1. V was pared by 5 bases and J by 7 bases, with 10 bases of the junction left unmatched. Germline V lookup: CDR1 KGHDR, CDR2 SFDVKD. The CDR3 spans 15 residues. CDR3 loop: CATSGGQGPPGTQYF. DNA for the CDR3: TGTGCCACCAGTGGGGGACAGGGACCCCCGGGGACCCAGTACTTC.

In this sample, this clone turned up a few times. The chain employs TRBV4-3 and TRBJ1-4; D might be TRBD1 (6 bases). CDR3 length equals 15 residues. The germline CDR1 and CDR2 sequences are LGHNA and YSLEER. V lost 1 base and J lost 5, with 11 bases in between. CDR3 nucleotide sequence: TGCGCCAGCAGCCAAGGTCCCAGGGGCAATGAAAAACTGTTTTTT. It is translated as CASSQGPRGNEKLFF.

There are many counts of this clone. The rearrangement uses TRBV19 and TRBJ1-5; D ambiguous. V was clipped by 1 base and J by 5 bases, with 21 bases between them. Looked up from germline, CDR1 is LNHDA and CDR2 is SQIVND (reference sequence). The CDR3 has 18 amino acids. CDR3 amino acids: CASSIGSRLSNGDQPQHF. The CDR3 nucleotides read TGTGCCAGTAGTATAGGATCCAGGCTCTCGAACGGGGATCAGCCCCAGCATTTT.

The genes are TRBV10-3 and TRBJ1-6; D perhaps matches TRBD1 (5 bases). CDR3 size: 17 residues. Looked up from germline, CDR1 is ENHRY and CDR2 is SYGVKD. Trimming removed 0 bases from V and 10 bases from J, with 19 bases in between. Here the CDR3 reads CAISESGRASTGSPLHF. CDR3 DNA: TGTGCCATCAGTGAGTCGGGCAGGGCATCAACCGGATCACCCCTCCACTTT.

The chain employs TRBV10-3 and TRBJ2-3; 8 positions match TRBD2. Germline loops: CDR1 ENHRY, CDR2 SYGVKD. V lost 2 bases, J lost 0 bases, and 7 bases stayed unmatched. The CDR3 has 17 residues. The DNA of the CDR3 is TGTGCCATCAGTGAGAGTACTAGCGGCGCTAGCACAGATACGCAGTATTTT. Translation: CAISESTSGASTDTQYF.

This rearrangement joins TRBV7-8 to TRBJ1-4; tentatively, D is TRBD1 (5 bases). Germline V gene data show CDR1 as SGHVS and CDR2 as FQNEAQ. Trimming took 5 bases from V and 5 from J, leaving 15 bases between them. The CDR3 length is 15 residues. The CDR3 protein is CASSMPGPANEKLFF. In DNA, the CDR3 is TGTGCCAGCAGCATGCCAGGGCCTGCGAATGAAAAACTGTTTTTT.

The rearrangement links TRBV7-3 to TRBJ1-2; 7 nucleotides align to TRBD1. Germline loops: CDR1 SGHTA, CDR2 FQGTGA. The CDR3 is made up of 12 amino acids. J gave up 7 bases and V 4 bases, and 3 bases lay outside the gene matches. As DNA, the CDR3 is TGTGCCAGCAGCTCGGGACAGTCTGGCTACACCTTC. Translation: CASSSGQSGYTF.

The V gene is TRBV3-1 (or the pseudogene TRBV3-2), the J gene TRBJ2-2; 12 bases are shared with TRBD2. There are 15 residues in the CDR3. Germline V lookup: CDR1 LGHDT, CDR2 YNNKEL (reference sequence). V shed 5 bases, J shed 6 bases, and the junction held 4 bases outside the gene matches. Here the CDR3 DNA reads TGTGCCAGCAGCGCCCTAGCGGGGGGGCCCGGGGAGCTGTTTTTT. It encodes CASSALAGGPGELFF.

This clone has only a few counts. The V and J genes are TRBV30 and TRBJ1-2, with TRBD1 matching 7 bases. The CDR3 sequence is 13 residues long. Per the germline V gene, CDR1 is GTSNPN and CDR2 is SVGIG (reference sequence). The V segment lost 0 bases and the J segment 4 bases; nucleotides outside the gene matches: 2. The CDR3 reads CAWSVQGTYGYTF. The CDR3 nucleotides read TGTGCCTGGAGTGTACAGGGGACCTATGGCTACACCTTC.

CDR3 sequence (DNA): TGTGCCAGCAGCTTGTGGACACTAGCGGGAGGGAATACCCAAGAGACCCAGTACTTC. Translating it yields CASSLWTLAGGNTQETQYF. The chain couples TRBV5-4 to TRBJ2-5; TRBD2 aligns across 13 bases. V gave up 1 base and J gave up 1 base; unmatched junction bases: 10. This CDR3 region has 19 residues. Germline V gene data show CDR1 as SGHNT and CDR2 as YYREEE (reference sequence).

In its sample, this clone was seen once. The chain couples TRBV27 to TRBJ2-7; 7 nucleotides match TRBD1. V gave up 3 bases and J gave up 2 bases; unmatched junction bases: 4. The CDR3 sequence is 14 residues long. The germline V gene has CDR1 MNHEY and CDR2 SMNVEV (reference sequence). The CDR3, as DNA: TGTGCCAGCAGTTTCGACAGGGAACCCTACGAGCAGTACTTC. As protein: CASSFDREPYEQYF.

This rearrangement joins TRBV29-1 to TRBJ1-6; TRBD1 aligns across 8 bases. The CDR3 contains 11 residues. Germline V lookup: CDR1 SQVTM, CDR2 ANQGSEA. V was clipped by 4 bases and J by 11 bases; unmatched bases: 1. The CDR3 sequence is CSVGQGTPLHF. In DNA, the CDR3 is TGCAGCGTTGGACAGGGGACACCCCTCCACTTT.

The chain has TRBV5-4 and TRBJ2-1; 9 nucleotides align to TRBD2. The germline V gene encodes CDR1 SGHNT and CDR2 YYREEE (reference sequence). V gave up 6 bases and J gave up 6 bases; unmatched junction bases: 7. The CDR3 is 14 residues long. CDR3 in amino acids: CASKIAGVVNEQFF. The CDR3, as DNA: TGTGCCAGCAAAATAGCGGGAGTTGTCAATGAGCAGTTCTTC.

V is TRBV5-1 and J is TRBJ1-2; 9 bases match TRBD1. The CDR3 has 16 residues. Trimming cost V 3 bases and J 6 bases; bases outside gene matches: 12. CDR1 and CDR2 from the germline V gene are SGHRS and YFSETQ. CDR3 in amino acids: CASSSTGGARSDGYTF. The CDR3 region has the DNA TGCGCCAGCAGCTCTACAGGGGGCGCCCGCAGCGATGGCTACACCTTC.

The rearrangement uses TRBV5-1 and TRBJ1-5; D is unresolved. Germline V gene sequence: CDR1 SGHRS, CDR2 YFSETQ. V dropped 0 bases and J dropped 7 bases, with 11 bases sitting between them. The CDR3 totals 14 residues. The CDR3 is CASSLAGIHQPQHF. CDR3 coding DNA: TGCGCCAGCAGCTTGGCGGGGATACACCAGCCCCAGCATTTT. Full variable domain (outside the CDR3, taken from reference TRBV5-1 and TRBJ1-5): KAGVTQTPRYLIKTRGQQVTLSCSPISGHRSVSWYQQTPGQGLQFLFEYFSETQRNKGNFPGRFSGRQFSNSRSEMNVSTLELGDSALYLCASSLAGIHQPQHFGDGTRLSIL.